This T cell receptor (beta chain) was obtained from a study of tumor-infiltrating lymphocytes in primary liver carcinoma. Germline CDR1 is LGHNA and CDR2 is YSLEER. The CDR3 covers 14 residues. Trimming took 7 bases from V and 6 from J, leaving 16 bases between them. From unsorted bulk tissue weighing roughly 19-32 mg, DNA and RNA were co-extracted. Production of TCR beta cDNA used 500 ng total RNA together with a constant-region primer. Generation of the TCR beta libraries relied on three nested multiplex PCR rounds using slightly modified ARM-PCR. PCR rounds one and two used TRBV1-TRBV30 forward primers with a C-beta reverse primer for 10 cycles each. TCRdb re-analysed the multiplex PCR reads in MiXCR, keeping a single row per CDR3 protein. The profile shows 22,000 or so distinct CDR3 sequences, more than 75% of them singletons.

This clonotype was obtained from a woman aged 25 to 39 with primary liver carcinoma and hepatitis B virus infection. The genes are TRBV4-3 and TRBJ2-1; no reliable D call. What was sequenced was liver tumor tissue from sampling region 2. Subset denoted: tumor region T2, inferior pole. CDR3 nucleotide sequence: TGCGCCAGCAACAGCACAGAGTTGGTCAATGAGCAGTTCTTC. Translated, it gives CASNSTELVNEQFF.